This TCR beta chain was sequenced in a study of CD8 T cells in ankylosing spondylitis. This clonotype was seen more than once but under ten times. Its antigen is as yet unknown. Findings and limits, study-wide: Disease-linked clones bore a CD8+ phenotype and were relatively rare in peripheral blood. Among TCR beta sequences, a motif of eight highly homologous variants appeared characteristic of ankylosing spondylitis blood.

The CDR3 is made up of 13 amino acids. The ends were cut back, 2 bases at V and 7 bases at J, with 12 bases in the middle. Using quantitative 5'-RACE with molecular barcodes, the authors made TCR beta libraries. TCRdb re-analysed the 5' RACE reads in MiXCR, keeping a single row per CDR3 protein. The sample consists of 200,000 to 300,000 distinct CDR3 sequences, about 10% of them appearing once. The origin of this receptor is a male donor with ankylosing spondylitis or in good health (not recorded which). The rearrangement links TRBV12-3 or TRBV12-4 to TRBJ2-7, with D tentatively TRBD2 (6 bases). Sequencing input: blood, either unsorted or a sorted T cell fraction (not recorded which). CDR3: CASSLRRGSEQYF. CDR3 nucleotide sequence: TGTGCCAGCAGTTTACGGCGGGGAAGTGAGCAGTACTTC.